These 17 T cell receptor beta chains were all obtained from the same sample, sequenced in a study of shared clonotypes between healthy human individuals. The repertoire was sequenced with immunoSEQ multiplex PCR; TCRdb's copy has only in-frame clones and lacks some. The sample carries millions of clones, more than 85% recorded once. Source material: naive CD4+ T cells from PBMCs. Specified subset: CD45RA+ positively selected. All receptors derive from a man between 18 and 35 years old in good health. Some clones in this sample may be carry-over from other donors' samples.

The J gene is TRBJ1-4, the V gene TRBV7-2; no clear D gene. CDR3 length: 12 residues. V lost 5 bases and J lost 8, with 9 bases in between. The germline V gene has CDR1 SGHTA and CDR2 FQGNSA. CDR3 nucleotides: TGTGCCAGCAGCACCCGGGAGGAAAAACTGTTTTTT. Its translation is CASSTREEKLFF.

This chain uses TRBV19 with TRBJ1-5; the D is unclear. Trimming took 0 bases from V and 1 from J, leaving 19 bases between them. CDR1 is LNHDA and CDR2 is SQIVND in the germline V gene (reference sequence). This CDR3 contains 19 residues. The CDR3 bases are TGTGCCAGTAGTATAGATCTATACTGGGGAGTGTACAGCAATCAGCCCCAGCATTTT. It yields the protein CASSIDLYWGVYSNQPQHF. The full variable domain, completed using reference TRBV19 and TRBJ1-5, is DGGITQSPKYLFRKEGQNVTLSCEQNLNHDAMYWYRQDPGQGLRLIYYSQIVNDFQKGDIAEGYSVSREKKESFPLTVTSAQKNPTAFYLCASSIDLYWGVYSNQPQHFGDGTRLSIL.

The chain joins TRBV7-2 to TRBJ2-7; unclear D gene. CDR3 size: 16 residues. Looked up from germline, CDR1 is SGHTA and CDR2 is FQGNSA. Trimming removed 5 bases at V and 3 bases at J, with 20 bases between. The CDR3 spells CASSLGWPVPSYEQYF. In DNA, the CDR3 is TGTGCCAGCAGCCTAGGCTGGCCAGTCCCCAGCTACGAGCAGTACTTC. Based on the CDR3 plus reference TRBV7-2 and TRBJ2-7, the full variable domain is GAGVSQSPSNKVTEKGKDVELRCDPISGHTALYWYRQSLGQGLEFLIYFQGNSAPDKSGLPSDRFSAERTGGSVSTLTIQRTQQEDSAVYLCASSLGWPVPSYEQYFGPGTRLTVT.

Only one count was recorded for this clone. The sample has other DNA sequences that encode this CDR3 too. The CDR3 bases are TGTGCCAGCAGTTACCAGACAGGGGGCAACACCGGGGAGCTGTTTTTT. Translated, it gives CASSYQTGGNTGELFF. This rearrangement joins TRBV6-5 to TRBJ2-2; 10 bases are shared with TRBD1. The ends lost 2 bases at V and 2 bases at J; junction bases unmatched: 2. Germline V gene lookup returns CDR1 MNHEY and CDR2 SVGAGI. The CDR3 length is 16 residues.

The rearrangement joins TRBV7-9 to TRBJ1-4; D is unresolved. In germline, CDR1 is SEHNR, CDR2 FQNEAQ (reference sequence). This CDR3 has 14 amino acids. The V end lost 5 bases, the J end lost 8 bases, and 15 bases lay between the germline ends. The CDR3 DNA reads as TGTGCCAGCAGCCAGGTGGGCAGTACCGAAAAACTGTTTTTT. This translates into CASSQVGSTEKLFF.

This chain joins TRBV5-1 and TRBJ2-1; TRBD2 agrees at 7 bases. V lost 1 base, J lost 2 bases, and 6 bases stayed unmatched. The CDR3 runs 16 residues. CDR1 and CDR2 (germline): SGHRS, YFSETQ. The CDR3 region has the DNA TGCGCCAGCAGCTTGAATGCGGGAGTGGCCTACAATGAGCAGTTCTTC. This gives the protein CASSLNAGVAYNEQFF.

V is TRBV7-3 and J is TRBJ2-1; 7 bases fit TRBD1. The CDR3 contains 15 residues. The V segment lost 2 bases and the J segment 5 bases; nucleotides outside the gene matches: 6. In germline, CDR1 is SGHTA, CDR2 FQGTGA. The CDR3 coding sequence is TGTGCCAGCAGCTTAGTTCCGGGACAGAACAATGAGCAGTTCTTC. Its translation is CASSLVPGQNNEQFF.

V and J are TRBV4-1 and TRBJ2-5; 10 bases map to TRBD2. The V and J ends lost 3 bases and 4 bases, in that order; junction bases with no gene match: 17. Germline-derived CDR1 and CDR2 are MGHRA and YSYEKL. This CDR3 has 19 residues. CDR3 nucleotides: TGCGCCAGCAGCCATGGGGCGGGACTAGCGATTGGCTCGGGAGAGACCCAGTACTTC. It yields the protein CASSHGAGLAIGSGETQYF.

The CDR3, as DNA: TGTGCCAGCAGCGCCCGGGACGGCGTTCTCTCTGAAGCTTTCTTT. Protein: CASSARDGVLSEAFF. The chain couples TRBV6-5 to TRBJ1-1; D might be TRBD1 (5 bases). CDR3 length: 15 amino acids. V shed 6 bases and J shed 6 bases, with 20 bases lying between them. Germline CDR1 is MNHEY and CDR2 is SVGAGI.

This clone appeared once. The chain is built from TRBV11-3 and TRBJ2-3; maybe TRBD2 (6 bases). The germline V gene has CDR1 SGHNT and CDR2 YENEEA. V lost 5 bases, J lost 6 bases, and 15 bases lay in between. The CDR3 is 14 amino acids. CDR3 loop: CASSLRGTWDTQYF. CDR3 bases: TGTGCCAGCAGCCTGAGAGGGACTTGGGATACGCAGTATTTT.

Remarks on this clone: Other nucleotide sequences in the sample specify the same CDR3. The V and J genes are TRBV19 and TRBJ1-2, with 7 positions matching TRBD1. This CDR3 is built from 14 residues. Germline CDR1 LNHDA, CDR2 SQIVND (reference sequence). Losses at the gene ends were 3 bases for V and 4 bases for J; bases not matched to a gene: 5. This CDR3 reads CASSIQGQSYGYTF. CDR3 nucleotide sequence: TGTGCCAGTAGTATCCAGGGACAGTCCTATGGCTACACCTTC.

This rearrangement joins TRBV6-5 to TRBJ1-2; 10 bases are shared with TRBD1. V lost 6 bases and J lost 7; bases outside the gene matches: 5. Looked up from germline, CDR1 is MNHEY and CDR2 is SVGAGI. The CDR3 spans 13 residues. The CDR3 here is CASSRTGGGGYTF. The CDR3 region has the DNA TGTGCCAGCAGCAGGACAGGGGGAGGTGGCTACACCTTC.

V and J are TRBV6-5 and TRBJ1-2; the match to TRBD1 covers 7 bases. This CDR3 region has 13 residues. Trimming removed 1 base from V and 6 bases from J; junction bases left unmatched: 2. Germline assignment: CDR1 MNHEY and CDR2 SVGAGI. CDR3 sequence: CASSYLTGHGYTF. CDR3 bases: TGTGCCAGCAGTTACTTGACAGGGCATGGCTACACCTTC.

About this clone itself: This sample includes further DNA sequences coding for the same CDR3. The gene calls are TRBV7-7 and TRBJ1-1; D is undetermined. Germline CDR1 reads SSHAT; CDR2 reads FNYEAQ (reference sequence). The CDR3 has 13 amino acids. The V end lost 3 bases, the J end lost 2 bases, and 7 bases lay between the germline ends. CDR3 in amino acids: CASSLDQNTEAFF. Written as DNA, the CDR3 is TGTGCCAGCAGCTTGGACCAAAACACTGAAGCTTTCTTT.

The chain combines TRBV18 with TRBJ2-3; D is perhaps TRBD2 (6 bases). The CDR3 covers 16 residues. V was cut by 3 bases and J by 2 bases, with 15 bases left in between. Germline CDR1 KGHSH, CDR2 LQKENI. DNA of the CDR3: TGTGCCAGCTCACCGCGGAGGGCCGGGTACACAGATACGCAGTATTTT. Translated, it gives CASSPRRAGYTDTQYF.

This clone has only one observation. The chain combines TRBV27 with TRBJ2-7; D perhaps matches TRBD1 (6 bases). Germline V gene sequence: CDR1 MNHEY, CDR2 SMNVEV (reference sequence). Trimming stripped 5 bases from V and 5 bases from J, with 13 bases between. The CDR3 has 13 residues. This CDR3 is CASSPGTYHEQYF. DNA for the CDR3: TGTGCCAGCAGTCCCGGGACATACCACGAGCAGTACTTC.

J is TRBJ2-3 and V is TRBV11-2; 10 nucleotides agree with TRBD2. CDR1 and CDR2 (germline): SGHAT, FQNNGV. With 3 bases clipped from V and 0 bases from J, the junction kept 0 bases outside the gene matches. This CDR3 spans 15 amino acids. This CDR3 is CASSLTSGSTDTQYF. The CDR3 DNA is TGTGCCAGCAGCTTGACTAGCGGGAGCACAGATACGCAGTATTTT.